Described below is a single T cell receptor (beta chain) sequence and its context. The antigen it recognizes is unknown. Nothing much larger sits one base from this clone, and base qualities are not available. The data originate from a study of cytomegalovirus exposure and HLA in healthy donors (TCRdb year 2017). With respect to the entire study: An earlier analysis of roughly 500 of the donors reported approximately 280 Gb of sequence data and 117 million unique TCR beta sequences obtained from about 179 million T cells. An early release that covered about 600 HLA-typed donors contained approximately 300 gigabases of sequencing data and approximately 85 million unique TCR sequences. Of the roughly 400 genotyped donors, roughly 80% fell in the genetic ancestry cluster associated with self-reported Caucasian donors. The aim of the study was to test whether cataloging public T cell receptors could identify signatures of past pathogen exposure. Using immunosequencing, the study profiled T cell repertoires from about 620 subjects and related those repertoires to cytomegalovirus serostatus. In addition to the first cohort of 666 subjects, a separate validation cohort of around 110 different subjects was used. To predict cytomegalovirus infection status, the study brought together high-throughput TCR immunosequencing, statistical association of individual TCRs with disease status, and machine learning. A later analysis re-analyzed previously published TCR beta repertoires from approximately 670 donors and added high-resolution HLA genotyping to study TCR occurrence patterns. Rather than using new phenotypic data, the later analysis identified candidate immune exposures from TCR beta sequences and from how often those sequences occurred across donors. In an earlier analysis of roughly 580 of the donors, high-throughput TCR beta sequencing was used to judge whether each TCR beta V gene segment behaved as functional or pseudogenic. Donor age, sex, ethnicity and CMV serostatus were collected together with the repertoire data. A later genetic analysis took genome-wide SNP genotypes for about 65% of the 666 donors and used that subset as a discovery cohort. All discovery cohort repertoires had been generated using a single sequencing platform. Both class I and class II loci were covered by HLA typing, at four-digit resolution. The number of typed donors differed by locus: 629-630 for A, B, C, DRB1 and DQB1; 500 to 550 for DQA1; some 590 for DPA1; and around 470 for DPB1. A handful of DR-DQ haplotypes were handled as single units for association and clustering because linkage in the cohort was strong. On average, roughly 250,000 unique TCR beta nucleotide sequences were sequenced per donor among a few hundred genotyped donors of the cohort, with 15% to 20% of those sequences being non-productive.

The CDR3, cysteine through phenylalanine, is 16 amino acids long. Left in the record is the CDR3 DNA by itself, 48 bases read in frame from the first base. Trimming takes 3 bases from V and 4 bases from J, and the germline ends sit 16 bases apart. Based on the germline V gene, the CDR1 and CDR2 sequences are SNHLY and FYNNEI. The cohort comprised around 690 healthy bone marrow donors. At the time of sampling, every cohort member was nominally healthy, though immune exposures that went unrecorded were likely present. The donor was CMV seronegative and was included in the group of hundreds of seronegative cohort members. A peripheral blood sample was provided by each donor, and peripheral blood mononuclear cells were used for TCR beta sequencing. Genomic DNA extraction from the blood cell samples was performed with the Qiagen DNeasy Blood Extraction Kit. Library generation was performed with the immunoSEQ multiplex PCR assay. The multiplex PCR relied on a mix of 60 forward primers for TCR Vbeta segments and 13 reverse primers for TCR Jbeta segments. The CDR3 region of rearranged TCR beta genes was amplified from genomic DNA by a multiplex PCR assay. The amplified TCR beta libraries were sequenced on the Illumina HiSeq System as 87-base-pair reads. Per the original workflow: Across the 640 or so repertoires, a later analysis counted approximately 83 million unique TCR beta chains, approximately 10 million of which were shared by at least two donors. Raw reads were error-corrected and collapsed into unique sequences by a nearest-neighbor algorithm in which closely related sequences were merged to remove PCR and sequencing errors. To assign V, D and J gene segments, CDR3 sequences were aligned to IMGT reference sequences. For a sequence to be retained, a match of at least six nucleotides to both a V gene segment and a J gene segment was required. A rearrangement counted as productive if the CDR3 had no stop codons and remained in frame with V and J, and every other rearrangement counted as non-productive. Following IMGT convention, CDR3 was defined as the stretch from the second conserved V-encoded cysteine up to the conserved J-encoded phenylalanine. In an earlier analysis of roughly 580 of the donors, sequences lacking an unambiguous match to a single V gene segment were excluded. An earlier analysis of a few hundred of the donors called V segments functional above 56.7% productive rearrangements and segregating when the between-donor standard deviation exceeded 5%. A statistical classification framework was developed to diagnose cytomegalovirus status using the catalog of TCR beta chain sequences. In a later analysis, V and J genes were assigned by comparing TCR nucleotide sequences against IMGT/GENE-DB human TR gene sequences. The TCRdist pipeline was used in a later analysis to assign CDR3 sequences and most-parsimonious VDJ recombination scenarios. In a later analysis, every TCR beta chain was defined by the combination of its CDR3 amino acid sequence and its V-gene family, and reads without a unique V-gene family were dropped. In a later analysis, around 650 highly shared, low-generation-probability nucleotide sequences were removed to address suspected cross-contamination and a sequencing artifact. In a later analysis, a clonal expansion index was calculated for each public chain from normalized within-repertoire ranks of inferred template counts. In a later analysis, generation probabilities were computed with a VDJ recombination model fitted to out-of-frame rearrangements, and the resulting probabilities were checked against IGoR. In a later analysis, hypergeometric tests were used to score TCR-TCR, TCR-HLA and TCR-CMV co-occurrence, with a repertoire-size bias correction applied to TCR pairs. False discovery rates were estimated in a later analysis by permuting HLA or CMV assignments 20 times. In a later analysis, co-occurring TCRs were grouped using DBSCAN, and TCRdist sequence similarity was added for clustering within HLA-allele-positive subsets. Co-occurrence clustering excluded repertoires with fewer than 30,000 or more than 120,000 public chains, plus five with anomalous nucleotide sharing. Held by TCRdb, this immuneACCESS table contains in-frame sequences only and omits some clones. Under half of the omission traces to an unresolved V gene where checked; the cause of the rest is unknown. V, J and clone size reflect that table, while D and trimming were determined from the DNA. Here the sample has nearly 110,000 clones; approximately 76% occur a single time. Together, the top ten hold roughly 2.3% of the sample.

The investigation overall reported the following: A further reported finding was that TCR beta sequences accurately predicted the HLA-A and HLA-B alleles for most subjects in the first cohort. Strong co-occurrence of HLA alleles, especially DR and DQ, made assigning TCR associations to individual alleles difficult. A later analysis found that HLA-associated TCR beta chains were more clonally expanded and had lower generation probabilities than equally common non-associated chains. Immune exposure information for the cohort was limited to CMV serostatus. Because HLA typing was unavailable for some donors at each locus, only the typed subset was used in association tests. A few of the identified cytomegalovirus-associated TCR beta chains were confirmed in vitro to be specific for cytomegalovirus antigens. In this cohort, only TCR beta chains were sequenced, and detectable features were limited by the absence of alpha or paired-chain data. In a later analysis, 15,000 to 20,000 TCR beta sequences were associated with specific HLA alleles at a false discovery rate of 0.05. A cluster of highly shared sequence variants was judged likely to represent a technical artifact of the sequencing pipeline. In a later analysis, most CMV-associated TCR beta chains were found to appear HLA-restricted, with HLA associations seemingly driven largely by CMV exposure. According to a later genetic analysis, donors in an Asian-associated ancestry cluster had fewer N-insertions in productive TCRs than the roughly 670-donor mean. The study listed 150 to 200 TCR beta chains as associated with cytomegalovirus. The earlier analysis of 587 of the donors excluded approximately 15 rarely observed V segments, including chromosome 9 orphons, because counts were too low. An association between a missense DCLRE1C variant and V-gene and J-gene trimming of TCR beta chains was found in a later genetic analysis and replicated in an independent cohort. In an earlier analysis of roughly 500 of the donors, most TCR beta V segments appeared in productive rearrangements about 87% or about 30% of the time, broadly matching IMGT annotations. The authors suggested that the approach could potentially be generalized to other disease states and immunological phenotypes. According to a later analysis, TCR association rates differed among HLA loci, with DRB1 alleles showing the most associated TCRs and HLA-C alleles showing the fewest. Linkage disequilibrium might explain the correlated functional status among segregating V segments, but an unknown experimental factor could not be ruled out. Cytomegalovirus status was reported to be diagnosed by the classifier with high specificity and sensitivity in both the original and validation cohorts. Across donors, most TCR sequences were observed very rarely, whereas some public TCRs were present in many individuals. A later analysis reported that several top co-occurrence clusters appeared linked to parvovirus B19, influenza, CMV and Epstein-Barr virus. Presence/absence analyses assumed roughly uniform sequencing depth across donors, an assumption that may not hold. Because the 87-base-pair reads could not distinguish some IMGT-functional V segments, including TRBV6-2 and TRBV6-3, those segments were excluded.

The chain employs TRBV2 and TRBJ1-3; the best D guess is TRBD1, with 5 bases matching. The sequenced material came from PBMCs. The clonotype was recovered from a man between 18 and 29 years old in good health and CMV-seronegative. The CDR3: CASSDPGLNVGNTIYF. In nucleotides, the sequence is TGTGCCAGCAGTGATCCGGGACTCAACGTCGGAAACACCATATATTTT.